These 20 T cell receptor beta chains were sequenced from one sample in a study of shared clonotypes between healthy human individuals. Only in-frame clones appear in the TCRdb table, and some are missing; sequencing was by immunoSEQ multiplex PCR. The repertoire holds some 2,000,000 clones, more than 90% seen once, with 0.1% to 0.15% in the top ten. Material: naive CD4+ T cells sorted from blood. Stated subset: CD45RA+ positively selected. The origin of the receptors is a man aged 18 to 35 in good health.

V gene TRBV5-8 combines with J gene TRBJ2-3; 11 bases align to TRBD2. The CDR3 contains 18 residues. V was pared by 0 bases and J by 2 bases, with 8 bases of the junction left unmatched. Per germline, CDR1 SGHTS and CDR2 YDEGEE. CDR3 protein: CASSLALTSGEPTDTQYF. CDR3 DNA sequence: TGTGCCAGCAGCTTGGCCCTGACTAGCGGGGAACCCACAGATACGCAGTATTTT.

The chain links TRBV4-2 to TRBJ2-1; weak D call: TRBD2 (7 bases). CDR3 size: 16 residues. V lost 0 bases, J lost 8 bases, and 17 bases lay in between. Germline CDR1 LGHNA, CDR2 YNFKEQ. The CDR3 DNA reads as TGTGCCAGCAGCCAAGATGGGGGCGGGAGCAGTTATGAGCAGTTCTTC. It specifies CASSQDGGGSSYEQFF.

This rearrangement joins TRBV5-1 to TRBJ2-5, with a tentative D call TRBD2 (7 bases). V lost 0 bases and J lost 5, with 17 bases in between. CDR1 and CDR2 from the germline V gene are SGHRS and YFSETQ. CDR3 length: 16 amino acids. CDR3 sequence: CASSLESGGRGETQYF. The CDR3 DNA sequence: TGCGCCAGCAGCTTGGAATCCGGGGGGCGCGGGGAGACCCAGTACTTC.

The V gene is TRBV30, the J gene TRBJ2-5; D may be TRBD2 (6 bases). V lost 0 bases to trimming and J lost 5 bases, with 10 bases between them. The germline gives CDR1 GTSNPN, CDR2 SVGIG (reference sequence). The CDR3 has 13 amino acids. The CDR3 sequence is CAWSVRGIETQYF. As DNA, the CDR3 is TGTGCCTGGAGTGTACGGGGGATCGAGACCCAGTACTTC. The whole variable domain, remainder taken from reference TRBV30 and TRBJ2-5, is SQTIHQWPATLVQPVGSPLSLECTVEGTSNPNLYWYRQAAGRGLQLLFYSVGIGQISSEVPQNLSASRPQDRQFILSSKKLLLSDSGFYLCAWSVRGIETQYFGPGTRLLVL.

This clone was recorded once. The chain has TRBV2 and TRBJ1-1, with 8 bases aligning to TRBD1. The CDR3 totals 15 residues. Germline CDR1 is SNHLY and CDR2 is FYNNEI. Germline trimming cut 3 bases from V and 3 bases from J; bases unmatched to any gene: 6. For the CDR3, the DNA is TGTGCCAGCAGTGATAGAGGACAGGGTTACACTGAAGCTTTCTTT. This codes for CASSDRGQGYTEAFF.

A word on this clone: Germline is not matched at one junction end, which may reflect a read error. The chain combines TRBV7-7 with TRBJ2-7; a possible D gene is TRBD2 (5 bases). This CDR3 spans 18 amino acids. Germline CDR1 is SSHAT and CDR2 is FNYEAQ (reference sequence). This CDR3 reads CASSPSSGYPDQAYEQYF. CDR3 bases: TGTGCTAGCAGCCCTAGTTCGGGATACCCTGATCAAGCCTACGAGCAGTACTTC.

Here the CDR3 DNA reads TGTGCCAGCAGCTTAGCACAGGGCGGCACCGGGGAGCTGTTTTTT. The encoded protein is CASSLAQGGTGELFF. V and J are TRBV11-2 and TRBJ2-2; a possible D gene is TRBD1 (6 bases). Trimming shortened V by 1 base and J by 4 bases, and 10 bases separated the two germline ends. Germline V gene lookup returns CDR1 SGHAT and CDR2 FQNNGV. This CDR3 is 15 amino acids long.

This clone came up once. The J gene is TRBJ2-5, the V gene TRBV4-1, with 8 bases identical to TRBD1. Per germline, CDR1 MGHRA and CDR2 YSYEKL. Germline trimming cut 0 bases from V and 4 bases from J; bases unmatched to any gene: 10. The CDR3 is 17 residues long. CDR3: CASSQEIETGVGETQYF. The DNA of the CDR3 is TGCGCCAGCAGCCAAGAAATTGAGACAGGGGTAGGAGAGACCCAGTACTTC.

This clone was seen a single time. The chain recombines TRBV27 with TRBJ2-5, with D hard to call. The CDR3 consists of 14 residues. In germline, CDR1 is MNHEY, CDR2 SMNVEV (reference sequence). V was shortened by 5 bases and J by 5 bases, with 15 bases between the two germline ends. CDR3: CASSVFPGWETQYF. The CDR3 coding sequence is TGTGCCAGCAGTGTCTTCCCTGGGTGGGAGACCCAGTACTTC.

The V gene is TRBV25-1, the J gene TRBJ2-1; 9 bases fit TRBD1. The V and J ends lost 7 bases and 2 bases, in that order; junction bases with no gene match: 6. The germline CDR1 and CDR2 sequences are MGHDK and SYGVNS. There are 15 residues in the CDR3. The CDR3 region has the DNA TGTGCCAGCAATGCGGGACAGGGCACCTACAATGAGCAGTTCTTC. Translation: CASNAGQGTYNEQFF.

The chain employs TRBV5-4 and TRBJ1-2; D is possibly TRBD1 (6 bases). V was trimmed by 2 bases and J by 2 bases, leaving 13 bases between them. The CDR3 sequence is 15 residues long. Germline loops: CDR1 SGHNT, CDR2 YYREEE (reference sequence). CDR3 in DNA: TGTGCCAGCAGCTTTAAAATAGGGGGGAACTATGGCTACACCTTC. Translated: CASSFKIGGNYGYTF.

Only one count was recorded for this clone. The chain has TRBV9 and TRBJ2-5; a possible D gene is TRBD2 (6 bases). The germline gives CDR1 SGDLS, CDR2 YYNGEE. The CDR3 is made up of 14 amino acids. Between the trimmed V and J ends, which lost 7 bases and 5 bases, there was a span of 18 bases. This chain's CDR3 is CASALGGSGETQYF. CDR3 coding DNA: TGTGCCAGCGCCCTGGGAGGTTCAGGGGAGACCCAGTACTTC.

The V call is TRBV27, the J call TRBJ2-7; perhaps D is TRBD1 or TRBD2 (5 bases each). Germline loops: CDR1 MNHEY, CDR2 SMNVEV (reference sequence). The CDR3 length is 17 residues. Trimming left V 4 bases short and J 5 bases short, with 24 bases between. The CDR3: CASSSTHGTSNPHEQYF. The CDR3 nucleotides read TGTGCCAGCAGTTCCACACACGGGACCTCCAATCCCCACGAGCAGTACTTC.

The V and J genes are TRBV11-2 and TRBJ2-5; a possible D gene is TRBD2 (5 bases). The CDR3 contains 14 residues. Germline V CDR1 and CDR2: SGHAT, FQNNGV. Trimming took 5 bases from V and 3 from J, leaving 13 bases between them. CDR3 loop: CASSPREWEETQYF. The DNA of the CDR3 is TGTGCCAGCAGCCCCCGGGAATGGGAAGAGACCCAGTACTTC.

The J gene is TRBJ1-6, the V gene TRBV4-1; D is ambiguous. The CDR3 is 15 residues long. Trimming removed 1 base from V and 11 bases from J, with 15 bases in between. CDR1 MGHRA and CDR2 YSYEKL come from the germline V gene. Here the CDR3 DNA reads TGCGCCAGCAGCCAAGGACCTCAGGCTTATCCACCCCTCCACTTT. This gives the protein CASSQGPQAYPPLHF.

CDR3 nucleotides: TGTGCCAGCAGTCAAAAGGGACTAGCGGTCAGCTCCTACGAGCAGTACTTC. Translated, it gives CASSQKGLAVSSYEQYF. V and J are TRBV2 and TRBJ2-7, with TRBD2 matching over 11 bases. The CDR3 spans 17 residues. Germline CDR1 is SNHLY and CDR2 is FYNNEI. V was pared by 5 bases and J by 0 bases, with 9 bases of the junction left unmatched.

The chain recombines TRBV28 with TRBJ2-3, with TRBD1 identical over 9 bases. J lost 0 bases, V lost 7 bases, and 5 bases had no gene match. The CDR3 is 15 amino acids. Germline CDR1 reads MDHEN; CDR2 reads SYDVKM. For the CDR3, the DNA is TGTGCCAGCACGGGACAGGGTCACAGCACAGATACGCAGTATTTT. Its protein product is CASTGQGHSTDTQYF.

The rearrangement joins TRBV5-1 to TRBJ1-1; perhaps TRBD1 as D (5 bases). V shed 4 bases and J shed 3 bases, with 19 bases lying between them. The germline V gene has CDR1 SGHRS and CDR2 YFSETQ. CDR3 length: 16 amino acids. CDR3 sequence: CASSLQGKGSHTEAFF. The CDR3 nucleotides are TGCGCCAGCAGCCTCCAGGGAAAAGGGTCACACACTGAAGCTTTCTTT.

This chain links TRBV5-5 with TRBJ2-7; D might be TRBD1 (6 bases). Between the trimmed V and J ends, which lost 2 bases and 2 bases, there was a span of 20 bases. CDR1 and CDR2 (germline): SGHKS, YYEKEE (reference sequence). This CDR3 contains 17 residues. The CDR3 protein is CASSLGPDRKTTYEQYF. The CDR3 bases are TGTGCCAGCAGCTTAGGGCCCGACAGGAAAACTACCTACGAGCAGTACTTC. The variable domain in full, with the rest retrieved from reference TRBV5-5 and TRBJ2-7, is DAGVTQSPTHLIKTRGQQVTLRCSPISGHKSVSWYQQVLGQGPQFIFQYYEKEERGRGNFPDRFSARQFPNYSSELNVNALLLGDSALYLCASSLGPDRKTTYEQYFGPGTRLTVT.

The CDR3 DNA reads TGCGCCAGCAGTGAGCAGGGGTCTAACTATGGCTACACCTTC. It translates to CASSEQGSNYGYTF. The chain is built from TRBV10-2 and TRBJ1-2, with D maybe TRBD1 (6 bases). Trimming took 2 bases from V and 0 from J, leaving 7 bases between them. CDR3 size: 14 residues. CDR1 and CDR2 from the germline V gene are WSHSY and SAAADI.